Listed below are T cell receptor beta chains from one sample, sequenced in a study of CD8 T cells in ankylosing spondylitis. TCRdb redid the calling of the 5' RACE reads with MiXCR, one entry per CDR3 protein. Of a few hundred thousand distinct CDR3 sequences in the sample, just under 7.5% were seen once. Sequenced: blood, either unsorted or a sorted T cell fraction (not recorded which). The receptors here all came from a male donor with ankylosing spondylitis. CDR3s include the opening cysteine and the closing phenylalanine or tryptophan. A D gene is named only where the DNA matches it firmly. Size is stated for part of the rows, as once, few or many counts, or as a class when the clone is expanded.

TRBJ2-1 . TRBV7-9 . TGTGCCAGCAGCTTACCGACTACCACTTACTACAATGAGCAGCTCTTC CASSLPTTTYYNEQLF
TRBJ2-1 . TRBV7-9 few TGTGCCAGCAGCACGGACAGCCACAATGAGCAGTTCTTC CASSTDSHNEQFF
TRBJ2-7 . TRBV13 many TGTGCCAGCAGCCAGTGGGCCTCCTACGAGCAGTACTTC CASSQWASYEQYF
TRBJ2-3 TRBD2 TRBV28 many TGTGCCAGCAGTCCCTTTAGCGGGGGGGTCACAGATACGCAGTATTTT CASSPFSGGVTDTQYF
TRBJ1-1 . TRBV12-3/TRBV12-4 many TGTGCCAGCAGCCCCACAGTGAACACTGAAGCTTTCTTT CASSPTVNTEAFF
TRBJ1-2 TRBD1 TRBV7-6 . TGTGCCAGCAGCTTAGAAAGGCTAGGACAGGGCTATGGCTACACCTTC CASSLERLGQGYGYTF
TRBJ1-4 TRBD1 TRBV20-1 many TGCAGTGCTAGAGATCTGGGGACAGGGGTAGAAAAACTGTTTTTT CSARDLGTGVEKLFF
TRBJ2-1 . TRBV5-1 many TGCGCCAGCAGCTTGTGGGTCGGGCGGAGCTCCTACAATGAGCAGTTCTTC CASSLWVGRSSYNEQFF
TRBJ1-2 TRBD1 TRBV5-1 many TGCGCCAGCAGCACGGGACAGGGGGCTTTTGGCTACACCTTC CASSTGQGAFGYTF
TRBJ2-3 TRBD2 TRBV29-1 few TGCAGCGTTGATCCCAGCGGGGGCATTACGTGGCCAGATACGCAGTATTTT CSVDPSGGITWPDTQYF
TRBJ2-7 TRBD1 TRBV6-2/TRBV6-3 many TGTGCCAGCAGTTCCCGACAGGGAAGGTACGAGCAGTACTTC CASSSRQGRYEQYF
TRBJ1-2 TRBD1 TRBV5-1 many TGCGCCAGCAGCTGGGACAGTCCTAACTATGGCTACACCTTC CASSWDSPNYGYTF
TRBJ2-3 . TRBV9 many TGTGCCAGCAGCGGGGGGGGCAGAGATACGCAGTATTTT CASSGGGRDTQYF
TRBJ1-2 . TRBV2 . TGTGCCAGCAGTGACCGACCGGGGGCTCTCTATGGCTACACCTTC CASSDRPGALYGYTF
TRBJ2-2 . TRBV11-2 few TGTGCCAGCGCCCGAGGGCGGACCGGGGAGCTGTTTTTT CASARGRTGELFF
TRBJ2-7 . TRBV20-1 . TGCAGTGCTAGAGACAGGTTAATGGGCTACGAGCAGTACTTC CSARDRLMGYEQYF
TRBJ2-2 . TRBV28 many TGTGCCAGCAGTGGGGGGGCGCGAAGCACCGGGGAGCTGTTTTTT CASSGGARSTGELFF
TRBJ1-1 . TRBV4-3 many TGCGCCAGCAGCCAAGTCCCGTCCTTTCTCTACACTGAAGCTTTCTTT CASSQVPSFLYTEAFF
TRBJ2-3 . TRBV6-5 . TGTGCCAGCAGTTACGGGGCTGTGTGGGGGGATACGCAGTATTTT CASSYGAVWGDTQYF
TRBJ1-1 . TRBV4-1 many TGCGCCAGCAGCCAACAAGGGTTCACTGAAGCTTTCTTT CASSQQGFTEAFF
TRBJ2-1 . TRBV4-2 . TGTGCCAGCAGCCGCCCCATCGGTGAGTCCTACAATGAGCAGTTCTTC CASSRPIGESYNEQFF
TRBJ2-3 TRBD1 TRBV7-8 many TGTGCCAGCAAACCCGGACAGGGGAAGGATGCAGATACGCAGTATTTT CASKPGQGKDADTQYF
TRBJ2-7 . TRBV5-1 . TGCGCCAGCAGCCGCGACCCGCGAGAGGGCGAGCAGTACTTC CASSRDPREGEQYF
TRBJ2-1 TRBD1 TRBV7-9 many TGTGCCAGCAGCTTCACAGGGGGCGCTCAGAATGAGCAGTTCTTC CASSFTGGAQNEQFF
TRBJ2-1 . TRBV6-5 many TGTGCCAGCAGTTATGGGGGTGACTACAATGAGCAGTTCTTC CASSYGGDYNEQFF
TRBJ2-3 . TRBV12-3/TRBV12-4 . TGTGCCAGCAGTTTAGGGGGGCTTCAGTATTTT CASSLGGLQYF
TRBJ2-7 . TRBV3-1 . TGTGCCAGCAGCCAAGATGTGAACAGCCCCGTTCGGGAACTGCAGTACTTC CASSQDVNSPVRELQYF
TRBJ2-4 . TRBV4-2 many TGTGCCAGCAGCCAAGAGCACCTCCCTGGACGAAACATTCAGTACTTC CASSQEHLPGRNIQYF
TRBJ2-1 TRBD2 TRBV18 many TGTGCCAGCTCCCTAAGCGGGCGGGAGGGCCCCCGCAATGAGCAGTTCTTC CASSLSGREGPRNEQFF
TRBJ1-1 . TRBV5-1 many TGCGCCAGCAGCTTCAGGCAGGGAACTGAAGCTTTCTTT CASSFRQGTEAFF
TRBJ2-3 TRBD2 TRBV10-1 few TGCGCCAGCAGTGACCCGGAGGGACTAGCGGAGACAGATACGCAGTATTTT CASSDPEGLAETDTQYF
TRBJ2-1 TRBD2 TRBV7-9 many TGTGCCAGCACCTTCGGGACTAGCGGGAGTTATGAGCAGTTCTTC CASTFGTSGSYEQFF
TRBJ2-1 TRBD2 TRBV2 many TGTGCCAGCAGTGAGGGTGCTAGCGGGAGTAACCCGTATGAGCAGTTCTTC CASSEGASGSNPYEQFF